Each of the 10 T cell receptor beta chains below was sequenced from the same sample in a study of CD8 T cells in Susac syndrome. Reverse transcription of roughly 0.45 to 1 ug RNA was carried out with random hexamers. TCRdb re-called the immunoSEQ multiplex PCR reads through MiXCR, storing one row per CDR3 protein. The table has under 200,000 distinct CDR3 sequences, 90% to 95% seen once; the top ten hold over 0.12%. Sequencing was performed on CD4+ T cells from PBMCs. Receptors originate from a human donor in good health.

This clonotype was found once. CDR3 sequence (DNA): TGCGCCAGCAGCCAAACAGCGGGGGGGAGAAATGAGCAGTTCTTC. It is translated as CASSQTAGGRNEQFF. V usage is TRBV4-1 and J usage is TRBJ2-1; 10 nucleotides align to TRBD2. V gave up 2 bases and J gave up 7 bases; unmatched junction bases: 5. The CDR3 runs 15 residues. The germline CDR1 and CDR2 sequences are MGHRA and YSYEKL.

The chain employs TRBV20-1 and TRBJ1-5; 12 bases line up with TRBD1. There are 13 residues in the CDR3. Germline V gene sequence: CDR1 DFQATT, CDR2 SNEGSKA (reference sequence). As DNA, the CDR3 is TGCAGCGGAGGGACAGGGGGCGATCAGCCCCAGCATTTT. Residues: CSGGTGGDQPQHF.

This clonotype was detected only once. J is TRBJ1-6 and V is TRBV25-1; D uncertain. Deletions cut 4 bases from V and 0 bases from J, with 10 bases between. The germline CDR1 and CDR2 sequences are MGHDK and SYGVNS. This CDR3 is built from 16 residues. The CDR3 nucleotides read TGTGCCAGCAGTGGGCGACGGTACTCCTATAATTCACCCCTCCACTTT. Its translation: CASSGRRYSYNSPLHF.

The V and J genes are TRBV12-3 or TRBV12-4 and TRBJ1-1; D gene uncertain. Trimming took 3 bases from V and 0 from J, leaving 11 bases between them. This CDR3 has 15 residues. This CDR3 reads CASSFRREMNTEAFF. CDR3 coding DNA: TGTGCCAGCAGTTTCCGACGGGAGATGAACACTGAAGCTTTCTTT.

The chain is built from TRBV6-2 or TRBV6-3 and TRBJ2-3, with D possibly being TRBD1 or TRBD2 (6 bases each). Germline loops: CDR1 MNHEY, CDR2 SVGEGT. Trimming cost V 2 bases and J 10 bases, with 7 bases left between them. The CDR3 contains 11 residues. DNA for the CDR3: TGTGCCAGCAGTTACGGGGGGCCGCAGTATTTT. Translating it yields CASSYGGPQYF.

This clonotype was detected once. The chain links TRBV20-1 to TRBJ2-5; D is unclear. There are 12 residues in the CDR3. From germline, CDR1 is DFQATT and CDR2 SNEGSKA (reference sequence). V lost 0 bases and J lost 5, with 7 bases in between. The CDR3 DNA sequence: TGCAGTGCTAGAGACCAGGCCGAGACCCAGTACTTC. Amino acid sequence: CSARDQAETQYF.

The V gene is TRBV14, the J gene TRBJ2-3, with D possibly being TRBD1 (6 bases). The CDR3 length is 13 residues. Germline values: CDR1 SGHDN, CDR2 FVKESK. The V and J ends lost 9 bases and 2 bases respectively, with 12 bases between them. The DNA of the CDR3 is TGTGCCAGTTGCCGGGACACCACAGATACGCAGTATTTT. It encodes CASCRDTTDTQYF.

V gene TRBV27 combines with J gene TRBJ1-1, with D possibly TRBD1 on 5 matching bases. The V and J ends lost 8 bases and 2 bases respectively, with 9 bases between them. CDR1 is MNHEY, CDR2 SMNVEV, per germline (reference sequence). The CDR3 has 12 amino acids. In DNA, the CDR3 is TGTGCCAGCCGGGACGCAAACACTGAAGCTTTCTTT. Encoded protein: CASRDANTEAFF.

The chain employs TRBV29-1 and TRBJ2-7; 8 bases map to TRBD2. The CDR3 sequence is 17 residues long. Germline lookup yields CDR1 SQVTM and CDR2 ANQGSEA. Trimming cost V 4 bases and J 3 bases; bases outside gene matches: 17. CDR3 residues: CSVAPSGGEPIYYEQYF. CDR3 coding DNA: TGCAGCGTTGCGCCCAGCGGGGGAGAACCTATCTACTACGAGCAGTACTTC.

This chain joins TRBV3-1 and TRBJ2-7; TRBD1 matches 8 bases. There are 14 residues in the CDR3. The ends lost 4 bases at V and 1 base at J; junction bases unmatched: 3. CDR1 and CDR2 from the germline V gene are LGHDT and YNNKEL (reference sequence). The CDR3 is CASSRQGASYEQYF. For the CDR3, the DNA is TGTGCCAGCAGCCGGCAGGGGGCTTCCTACGAGCAGTACTTC.